This is a list of T cell receptor beta chains from one sample in a study of T cell changes during pregnancy in multiple sclerosis. Method: immunoSEQ multiplex PCR; TCRdb's copy keeps in-frame clones and lacks some. The sample holds 70,000 to 100,000 clones, almost 95% seen once. This specimen was peripheral blood, taken in the third trimester of pregnancy. These receptors were collected from a female donor with multiple sclerosis, enrolled in a pregnancy study. The CDR3 runs from the conserved cysteine through the conserved F or W. A D gene is named only where the DNA matches it firmly. Some rows mark clone size as missing; the rest say once, few, many or name a class of expanded clone.

d_gene	v_gene	j_gene	abundance	CDR3aa	CDR3nt
-	TRBV11-2	TRBJ2-5	-	CASSFPVAGARETQYF	TGTGCCAGCAGCTTTCCCGTGGCTGGGGCAAGGGAGACCCAGTACTTC
-	TRBV15	TRBJ2-7	-	CATSRDGAGYEQYF	TGTGCCACCAGCAGAGATGGAGCGGGCTACGAGCAGTACTTC
-	TRBV6-4	TRBJ2-7	-	CASRAPLDFYEQYF	TGTGCCAGCAGGGCCCCTCTAGATTTCTACGAGCAGTACTTC
TRBD1	TRBV30	TRBJ2-5	-	CAWSVTGAETQYF	TGTGCCTGGAGTGTAACAGGGGCAGAGACCCAGTACTTC
TRBD2	TRBV6-1	TRBJ2-7	-	CASSLLSGKVYEQYF	TGTGCCAGCAGTCTGCTGAGCGGGAAAGTGTACGAGCAGTACTTC
-	TRBV2	TRBJ1-5	-	CASSVGEPSNQPQHF	TGTGCCAGCAGTGTGGGCGAACCCAGCAATCAGCCCCAGCATTTT
-	TRBV18	TRBJ1-1	-	CASSRVTGSGSYNTEAFF	TGTGCCAGCTCACGCGTCACGGGGAGTGGGAGTTATAACACTGAAGCTTTCTTT
-	TRBV28	TRBJ2-6	-	CASRLQGSGANVLTF	TGTGCCAGCAGGCTACAGGGTTCTGGGGCCAACGTCCTGACTTTC
-	TRBV28	TRBJ1-5	-	CASSVRGAFKPQHF	TGTGCCAGCAGCGTCCGGGGGGCTTTTAAGCCCCAGCATTTT
-	TRBV9	TRBJ2-7	-	CASSVEPARSYEQYF	TGTGCCAGCAGCGTAGAGCCAGCGCGATCCTACGAGCAGTACTTC
-	TRBV19	TRBJ2-3	-	CASIETGSTDTQYF	TGTGCCAGTATCGAGACAGGAAGCACAGATACGCAGTATTTT
-	TRBV19	TRBJ2-7	-	CASSLTGLPEEQYF	TGTGCCAGTAGTCTGACAGGATTACCCGAGGAGCAGTACTTC
TRBD2	TRBV11-3	TRBJ2-7	-	CASSLVVGGPQYF	TGTGCCAGCAGCTTAGTGGTGGGAGGGCCACAGTACTTC
-	TRBV21-1	TRBJ2-2	-	CASSKVDHRENTGELFF	TGTGCCAGCAGCAAAGTAGACCACAGGGAGAACACCGGGGAGCTGTTTTTT
TRBD1	TRBV30	TRBJ1-1	-	CAWSVYYRGRTEAFF	TGTGCCTGGAGTGTTTACTACAGGGGGCGGACTGAAGCTTTCTTT
-	TRBV19	TRBJ2-1	-	CASSIYPSSYNEQFF	TGTGCCAGTAGTATCTATCCTAGCTCCTACAATGAGCAGTTCTTC
TRBD1	TRBV10-3	TRBJ1-1	-	CATHRGTDTEAFF	TGTGCCACCCACCGTGGGACAGACACTGAAGCTTTCTTT
-	TRBV5-1	TRBJ2-7	-	CASSLGGEKNF	TGCGCCAGCAGCTTGGGGGGGGAGAAGAACTTC
-	TRBV2	TRBJ1-4	-	CADKQGTNEKLFF	TGTGCCGACAAGCAGGGGACTAATGAAAAACTGTTTTTT
TRBD1	TRBV28	TRBJ1-1	-	CASSKLDRATAEAFF	TGTGCCAGCAGTAAACTAGACAGGGCTACCGCTGAAGCTTTCTTT
TRBD2	TRBV7-7	TRBJ2-7	-	CASSPIGGDLDEQYF	TGTGCTAGCAGCCCCATCGGGGGGGATCTCGACGAGCAGTACTTC
TRBD2	TRBV5-4	TRBJ2-2	-	CASSSSGRNTGELFF	TGTGCCAGCAGCTCTAGCGGGAGAAACACCGGGGAGCTGTTTTTT
TRBD2	TRBV7-8	TRBJ2-1	-	CASSVGSGRNYNEQFF	TGTGCCAGCAGCGTGGGGAGCGGGAGGAACTACAATGAGCAGTTCTTC
TRBD2	TRBV2	TRBJ2-3	-	CASSEGASGHTDTQYF	TGTGCCAGCAGTGAGGGTGCTAGCGGACACACAGATACGCAGTATTTT
TRBD2	TRBV7-9	TRBJ2-1	-	CASSLVLLAGVGNEQFF	TGTGCCAGCAGCTTAGTCCTTTTAGCGGGAGTAGGTAATGAGCAGTTCTTC
TRBD1	TRBV28	TRBJ1-3	once	CASRYGTAGNTIYF	TGTGCCAGCAGATATGGGACAGCTGGAAACACCATATATTTT
TRBD2	TRBV10-3	TRBJ2-3	-	CAISRFERDGTDTQYF	TGTGCCATCAGCCGGTTTGAGCGGGACGGCACAGATACGCAGTATTTT
-	TRBV5-6	TRBJ1-4	-	CASSWDGGGEKLFF	TGTGCCAGCAGCTGGGACGGCGGGGGCGAAAAACTGTTTTTT
TRBD2	TRBV2	TRBJ2-2	-	CASSPVIAGTNTGELFF	TGTGCCAGCAGTCCTGTAATAGCGGGTACGAACACCGGGGAGCTGTTTTTT
-	TRBV7-8	TRBJ2-7	-	CASSLVAYEQYF	TGTGCCAGCAGCTTAGTAGCCTACGAGCAGTACTTC
TRBD1	TRBV6-1	TRBJ2-1	-	CASYRQGGNEQFF	TGTGCCAGCTACCGACAGGGGGGCAATGAGCAGTTCTTC
TRBD1	TRBV5-1	TRBJ1-1	-	CASSRQGAEAFF	TGCGCCAGCAGCCGCCAGGGGGCTGAAGCTTTCTTT
-	TRBV5-8	TRBJ2-7	-	CATGDTYEQYF	TGTGCCACCGGGGACACCTACGAGCAGTACTTC
TRBD2	TRBV19	TRBJ2-1	-	CASSMDVGLAGANEQFF	TGTGCCAGTAGTATGGACGTAGGACTAGCGGGAGCAAATGAGCAGTTCTTC
-	TRBV5-4	TRBJ2-3	-	CASSLEATVRSTDTQYF	TGTGCCAGCAGCTTGGAGGCGACAGTGAGGAGCACAGATACGCAGTATTTT
-	TRBV2	TRBJ2-2	-	CASGPSQGWNTGELFF	TGTGCCAGCGGACCTAGTCAGGGCTGGAACACCGGGGAGCTGTTTTTT
-	TRBV27	TRBJ2-6	-	CASSLRSGSGANVLTF	TGTGCCAGCAGTTTAAGGTCCGGGTCTGGGGCCAACGTCCTGACTTTC
-	TRBV18	TRBJ2-5	-	CASSPLYQETQYF	TGTGCCAGCTCACCCCTGTACCAAGAGACCCAGTACTTC
TRBD2	TRBV29-1	TRBJ2-7	-	CSVDSGSAYEQYF	TGCAGCGTTGATAGCGGGAGCGCCTACGAGCAGTACTTC
TRBD1	TRBV23-1	TRBJ1-5	once	CANPTGRHNQPQHF	TGCGCCAACCCGACAGGGAGACACAATCAGCCCCAGCATTTT
-	TRBV4-2	TRBJ2-3	-	CASSLNRARRTDTQYF	TGTGCCAGCAGCCTCAACAGGGCCCGGAGGACAGATACGCAGTATTTT
TRBD2	TRBV4-1	TRBJ2-7	-	CASSQSSGFSYEQYF	TGCGCCAGCAGCCAATCTAGCGGGTTCTCCTACGAGCAGTACTTC
-	TRBV28	TRBJ1-5	-	CASSLIGGNQPQHF	TGTGCCAGCAGTTTAATAGGGGGCAATCAGCCCCAGCATTTT
-	TRBV12-2	TRBJ2-7	-	CASRLAVDSPGQGFYEQYF	TGTGCAAGTCGCTTAGCGGTAGATTCCCCGGGACAGGGATTCTACGAGCAGTACTTC
-	TRBV29-1	TRBJ2-3	-	CSVGSPAASTDTQYF	TGCAGCGTTGGGTCTCCAGCGGCTAGCACAGATACGCAGTATTTT
TRBD2	TRBV5-1	TRBJ2-7	-	CASGPATSGNAEQYF	TGCGCCAGCGGGCCCGCCACTAGCGGGAACGCCGAGCAGTACTTC
-	TRBV30	TRBJ2-1	-	CAWNALGGMYNEQFF	TGTGCCTGGAACGCGCTAGGAGGAATGTACAATGAGCAGTTCTTC
-	TRBV2	TRBJ2-1	-	CASSAGNEQFF	TGTGCCAGCAGTGCGGGGAATGAGCAGTTCTTC
-	TRBV2	TRBJ2-7	-	CATTIADSYEQYF	TGTGCCACCACGATAGCGGATTCCTACGAGCAGTACTTC
TRBD2	TRBV27	TRBJ2-1	-	CASRPFAGVYNEQFF	TGTGCCAGCAGGCCATTCGCGGGGGTATACAATGAGCAGTTCTTC
TRBD1	TRBV28	TRBJ1-1	-	CASSRDSVEAFF	TGTGCCAGCAGCCGGGACAGTGTCGAAGCTTTCTTT
TRBD1	TRBV7-2	TRBJ2-7	once	CASSSNGGQAYEQYF	TGTGCCAGCAGTTCAAATGGAGGACAGGCCTACGAGCAGTACTTC
TRBD2	TRBV15	TRBJ2-7	-	CATSRDSSGSWYEQYF	TGTGCCACCAGCAGAGATTCGAGCGGGAGCTGGTACGAGCAGTACTTC
-	TRBV15	TRBJ1-3	-	CATSRDTSSGNTIYF	TGTGCCACCAGCAGAGATACGAGCTCTGGAAACACCATATATTTT
TRBD1	TRBV18	TRBJ2-7	-	CASSLAGGEQYF	TGTGCCAGCTCGCTAGCAGGGGGCGAGCAGTACTTC
TRBD1	TRBV6-5	TRBJ2-5	-	CASSLGTVQETQYF	TGTGCCAGCAGCCTCGGGACAGTCCAAGAGACCCAGTACTTC
TRBD2	TRBV6-4	TRBJ2-1	-	CASSDSPSGLIYNEQFF	TGTGCCAGCAGTGACTCGCCTAGCGGGTTGATCTACAATGAGCAGTTCTTC
-	TRBV29-1	TRBJ2-4	once	CSVLPLTANIQYF	TGCAGCGTCCTACCCCTAACTGCGAACATTCAGTACTTC
-	TRBV5-6	TRBJ2-5	-	CASSATTGEGEETQYF	TGTGCCAGCAGCGCCACGACAGGGGAGGGCGAAGAGACCCAGTACTTC
-	TRBV25-1	TRBJ2-7	-	CASTGTSSYEQYF	TGTGCCAGTACCGGGACAAGTTCCTACGAGCAGTACTTC